These 25 T cell receptor beta chains share one sample of origin, sequenced in a study of blood T cell repertoires in COVID-19. Measured with immunoSEQ multiplex PCR; TCRdb has only the in-frame clones, and not every one. The sample has about 130,000 clones; 60% to 80% are singletons. The specimen was peripheral blood. The receptor set was obtained from a man in his 60s who had recovered from COVID-19.

J is TRBJ2-3 and V is TRBV28; 7 bases align to TRBD1. Looked up from germline, CDR1 is MDHEN and CDR2 is SYDVKM. Germline trimming cut 5 bases from V and 8 bases from J; bases unmatched to any gene: 10. This CDR3 is 14 amino acids long. Here the CDR3 reads CASSLPGQRRTQYF. For the CDR3, the DNA is TGTGCCAGCAGTCTCCCGGGACAGCGCCGTACGCAGTATTTT.

The CDR3 sequence is CATSDLYQGAIDEQFF. The CDR3 DNA follows: TGTGCCACCAGTGATTTGTATCAGGGCGCTATAGATGAGCAGTTCTTC. The chain uses TRBV24-1 and TRBJ2-1; D may be TRBD1 (5 bases). Germline V gene sequence: CDR1 KGHDR, CDR2 SFDVKD. Trimming shortened V by 0 bases and J by 8 bases, and 16 bases separated the two germline ends. This CDR3 has 16 amino acids.

V usage is TRBV29-1 and J usage is TRBJ2-1; weak D call: TRBD2 (6 bases). Trimming removed 3 bases at V and 6 bases at J, with 9 bases between. CDR1 is SQVTM and CDR2 is ANQGSEA in the germline V gene. The CDR3 totals 12 residues. CDR3 nucleotide sequence: TGCAGCGTTGACGGGGGAGGCAATGAGCAGTTCTTC. Its protein product is CSVDGGGNEQFF.

V usage is TRBV4-2 and J usage is TRBJ2-2, with 7 bases identical to TRBD1. From germline, CDR1 is LGHNA and CDR2 YNFKEQ. After removal of 0 bases from V and 7 bases from J, the junction contained 5 bases not matched to a gene. The CDR3 is 15 residues long. The DNA of the CDR3 is TGTGCCAGCAGCCAAGATCTTTGGACAGGCGGGGAGCTGTTTTTT. Translated, it gives CASSQDLWTGGELFF.

This chain links TRBV4-1 with TRBJ2-1; 8 bases match TRBD1. The V gene's germline CDR1 is MGHRA and CDR2 YSYEKL. V trimming: 0 bases; J trimming: 2 bases; junction bases outside the gene matches: 6. The CDR3 is 17 residues long. CDR3 nucleotide sequence: TGCGCCAGCAGCCAAGATATCCGCAGGGGGCCCTACAATGAGCAGTTCTTC. Protein product: CASSQDIRRGPYNEQFF.

This rearrangement joins TRBV6-5 to TRBJ2-7; 10 nucleotides line up with TRBD2. Germline values: CDR1 MNHEY, CDR2 SVGAGI. This CDR3 region has 13 residues. J gave up 6 bases and V 6 bases, and 5 bases lay outside the gene matches. The CDR3 loop reads CASRPAGGAEQYF. CDR3 coding DNA: TGTGCCAGCAGACCAGCGGGGGGGGCCGAGCAGTACTTC.

A few counts support this clone. The chain uses TRBV27 and TRBJ1-6; D gene ambiguous. V was shortened by 7 bases and J by 0 bases, with 4 bases between the two germline ends. This CDR3 has 13 residues. Germline V gives CDR1 MNHEY, CDR2 SMNVEV (reference sequence). CDR3 protein: CASKSSYNSPLHF. CDR3 nucleotide sequence: TGTGCCAGCAAGAGCTCCTATAATTCACCCCTCCACTTT.

About this clone: Other nucleotide sequences in the sample specify the same CDR3. The chain has TRBV6-5 and TRBJ2-1, with TRBD2 identical over 11 bases. Trimming took 6 bases from V and 4 from J; bases not matched to a gene: 5. The CDR3 runs to 15 residues. Per the germline V gene, CDR1 is MNHEY and CDR2 is SVGAGI. The CDR3 region is CASSSGTSGYNEQFF. The CDR3 region has the DNA TGTGCCAGCAGCTCCGGGACTAGCGGTTACAATGAGCAGTTCTTC.

The chain links TRBV18 to TRBJ1-2, with D possibly TRBD1 on 6 matching bases. CDR1 and CDR2 (germline): KGHSH, LQKENI. V was trimmed by 3 bases and J by 6 bases, leaving 17 bases between them. This CDR3 region has 15 residues. Here the CDR3 DNA reads TGTGCCAGCTCACCTCAACAACAGGGATCAGATGGCTACACCTTC. Protein sequence: CASSPQQQGSDGYTF.

This chain joins TRBV24-1 and TRBJ2-5; 8 nucleotides match TRBD1. Germline assignment: CDR1 KGHDR and CDR2 SFDVKD. J gave up 5 bases and V 5 bases, and 9 bases lay outside the gene matches. The CDR3 covers 15 residues. CDR3 sequence (DNA): TGTGCCACCAGTGTAAACACAGGGGGAGCTGAGACCCAGTACTTC. It yields the protein CATSVNTGGAETQYF.

V and J are TRBV30 and TRBJ1-2; TRBD1 matches 9 bases. Per the germline V gene, CDR1 is GTSNPN and CDR2 is SVGIG (reference sequence). The CDR3 is 17 residues long. V gave up 0 bases and J gave up 0 bases; unmatched junction bases: 8. In DNA form, the CDR3 reads TGTGCCTGGAGTGTGGGAGGACAGGGGTTGGCTAACTATGGCTACACCTTC. Its protein is CAWSVGGQGLANYGYTF.

This clone was counted only a few times. The chain couples TRBV6-5 to TRBJ2-3, with a tentative D call TRBD1 (6 bases). Germline values: CDR1 MNHEY, CDR2 SVGAGI. Deletions cut 7 bases from V and 4 bases from J, with 18 bases between. The CDR3 runs 15 residues. The CDR3 loop is CASTADSSHADTQYF. CDR3 nucleotide sequence: TGTGCCAGCACCGCGGACAGCTCCCACGCAGATACGCAGTATTTT.

This clone has more than one count but fewer than ten. The rearrangement uses TRBV24-1 and TRBJ2-3, with 15 positions matching TRBD2. Germline CDR1 and CDR2: KGHDR and SFDVKD. V was pared by 4 bases and J by 5 bases, with 6 bases of the junction left unmatched. This CDR3 is built from 17 residues. The CDR3 sequence: CATSDWTSGRALDTQYF. The DNA of the CDR3 is TGTGCCACCAGTGACTGGACTAGCGGGAGGGCCTTAGATACGCAGTATTTT.

This clone turned up a few times. The rearrangement uses TRBV5-4 and TRBJ2-2; 9 nucleotides line up with TRBD2. Looked up from germline, CDR1 is SGHNT and CDR2 is YYREEE (reference sequence). Unmatched junction bases numbered 3, after V lost 0 bases and J lost 3 bases. This CDR3 spans 16 amino acids. The DNA of the CDR3 is TGTGCCAGCAGCTTGGAAAGGACTAGCGACACCGGGGAGCTGTTTTTT. Translation gives CASSLERTSDTGELFF.

This clone showed up just once. CDR3 sequence reads: CAISRTSGRGGGELFF. CDR3 nucleotides: TGTGCCATCAGCCGGACTAGCGGGAGGGGTGGCGGGGAGCTGTTTTTT. The J gene is TRBJ2-2, the V gene TRBV10-3; 15 bases agree with TRBD2. Trimming removed 6 bases from V and 7 bases from J; junction bases left unmatched: 6. The germline V gene has CDR1 ENHRY and CDR2 SYGVKD. The CDR3 totals 16 residues.

This chain links TRBV6-5 with TRBJ2-7; 10 bases are shared with TRBD1. Germline values: CDR1 MNHEY, CDR2 SVGAGI. The CDR3 runs to 13 residues. V lost 6 bases to trimming and J lost 6 bases; unmatched junction nucleotides: 5. The CDR3, as DNA: TGTGCCAGCAGGGCGGACAGGGGGAGCGAGCAGTACTTC. Its translation is CASRADRGSEQYF.

The chain employs TRBV24-1 and TRBJ2-1; TRBD1 aligns across 12 bases. Germline trimming cut 3 bases from V and 10 bases from J; bases unmatched to any gene: 9. In germline, CDR1 is KGHDR, CDR2 SFDVKD. This CDR3 region has 16 residues. The CDR3 DNA sequence: TGTGCCACCAGTGATGCCCGGGACAGGGGGCGAGAAGAGCAGTTCTTC. It translates to CATSDARDRGREEQFF.

The V gene is TRBV21-1, the J gene TRBJ2-2; the listed D gene, TRBD2, was not tested against the DNA. TRBV21-1 counts as a pseudogene. The CDR3 runs to 16 residues. The CDR3 region has the DNA TGTGCCAGCAGCAAAGGGTCGGGAAAGAACACCGGGGAGCTGTTTTTT. It codes for CASSKGSGKNTGELFF.

The chain carries TRBV5-5 and TRBJ2-7; 7 bases fit TRBD1. J was trimmed by 3 bases and V by 4 bases; bases with no gene match: 1. The CDR3 has 12 amino acids. Germline V CDR1 and CDR2: SGHKS, YYEKEE (reference sequence). CDR3: CASSDRDYEQYF. The CDR3 coding sequence is TGTGCCAGCAGCGACAGGGACTACGAGCAGTACTTC.

This clone has only one observation. The CDR3 region has the DNA TGTGCCAGCAGCCCAAGGCGGGGTGCGGACACCGGGGAGCTGTTTTTT. This encodes CASSPRRGADTGELFF. V is TRBV7-3 and J is TRBJ2-2, with a tentative D call TRBD2 (6 bases). Deletions cut 5 bases from V and 3 bases from J, with 16 bases between. There are 16 residues in the CDR3. Germline V gives CDR1 SGHTA, CDR2 FQGTGA. Full variable domain (outside the CDR3, taken from reference TRBV7-3 and TRBJ2-2): GAGVSQTPSNKVTEKGKYVELRCDPISGHTALYWYRQSLGQGPEFLIYFQGTGAADDSGLPNDRFFAVRPEGSVSTLKIQRTERGDSAVYLCASSPRRGADTGELFFGEGSRLTVL.

CDR3 nucleotides: TGTGCCAGTAGTATATCCGTCCCCTCCTACGAGCAGTACTTC. This sequence encodes CASSISVPSYEQYF. The chain uses TRBV19 and TRBJ2-7; D is unresolved. Germline V gene sequence: CDR1 LNHDA, CDR2 SQIVND (reference sequence). The germline V and J ends were trimmed by 2 bases and 0 bases, with 8 bases remaining between them. This CDR3 spans 14 amino acids. The whole variable domain, remainder taken from reference TRBV19 and TRBJ2-7, is DGGITQSPKYLFRKEGQNVTLSCEQNLNHDAMYWYRQDPGQGLRLIYYSQIVNDFQKGDIAEGYSVSREKKESFPLTVTSAQKNPTAFYLCASSISVPSYEQYFGPGTRLTVT.

This clone was counted once. The V and J genes are TRBV15 and TRBJ1-1; D remains unclear. The CDR3 is 14 amino acids. Germline-derived CDR1 and CDR2 are LNHNV and YYDKDF (reference sequence). Between the trimmed V and J ends, which lost 1 base and 4 bases, there was a span of 10 bases. The CDR3 region has the DNA TGTGCCACCAGCAGAGTCGGACTGGCCACTGAAGCTTTCTTT. Translation: CATSRVGLATEAFF.

This clone was observed once. The V and J genes are TRBV18 and TRBJ1-4; TRBD1 agrees at 8 bases. The CDR3 runs 14 residues. V lost 6 bases and J lost 4; bases outside the gene matches: 4. Germline CDR1 KGHSH, CDR2 LQKENI. CDR3 protein: CASSQDRDNEKLFF. The CDR3 DNA reads TGTGCCAGCTCGCAGGACAGGGATAATGAAAAACTGTTTTTT.

The chain has TRBV5-6 and TRBJ2-2; maybe TRBD1 (6 bases). V lost 5 bases, J lost 6 bases, and 11 bases lay in between. The CDR3 length is 13 residues. CDR1 is SGHDT, CDR2 YYEEEE, per germline. As DNA, the CDR3 is TGTGCCAGCAGTTTTGACAGGTCCGGGGAGCTGTTTTTT. Protein: CASSFDRSGELFF.

This chain connects TRBV6-5 to TRBJ1-6; D remains ambiguous. V lost 2 bases, J lost 9 bases, and 5 bases lay in between. This CDR3 is built from 12 residues. From germline, CDR1 is MNHEY and CDR2 SVGAGI. CDR3 residues: CASSYRSSPLHF. The DNA of the CDR3 is TGTGCCAGCAGTTACCGGAGTTCACCCCTCCACTTT.